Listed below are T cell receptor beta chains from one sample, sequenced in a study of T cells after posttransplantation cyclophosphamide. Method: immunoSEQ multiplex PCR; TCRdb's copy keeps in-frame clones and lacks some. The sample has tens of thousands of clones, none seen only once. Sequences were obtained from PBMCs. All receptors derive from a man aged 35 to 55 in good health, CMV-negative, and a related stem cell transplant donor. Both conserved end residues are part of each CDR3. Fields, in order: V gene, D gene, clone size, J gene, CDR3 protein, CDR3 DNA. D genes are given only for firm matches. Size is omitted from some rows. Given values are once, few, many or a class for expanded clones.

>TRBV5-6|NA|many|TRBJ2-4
CASSSPRTEDIQYF
TGTGCCAGCAGCTCTCCCCGGACAGAAGACATTCAGTACTTC
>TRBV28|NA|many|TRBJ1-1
CASSPIGGDTEAFF
TGTGCCAGCAGTCCTATAGGCGGGGACACTGAAGCTTTCTTT
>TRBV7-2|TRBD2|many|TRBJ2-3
CASSPYGASGTFRDTQYF
TGTGCCAGCAGCCCATATGGTGCTAGCGGGACCTTCCGGGATACGCAGTATTTT
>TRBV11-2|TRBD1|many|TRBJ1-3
CASSRFGTGRNTIYF
TGTGCCAGCAGCCGGTTTGGGACAGGAAGAAACACCATATATTTT
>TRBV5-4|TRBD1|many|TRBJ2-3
CASSSDRAMDTQYF
TGTGCCAGCAGCTCGGACAGGGCCATGGATACGCAGTATTTT
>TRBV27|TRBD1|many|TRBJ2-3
CASSQGQGTDTQYF
TGTGCCAGCAGTCAGGGACAGGGGACAGATACGCAGTATTTT
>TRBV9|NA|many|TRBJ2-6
CASSVAGTGANVLTF
TGTGCCAGCAGCGTAGCAGGGACTGGGGCCAACGTCCTGACTTTC
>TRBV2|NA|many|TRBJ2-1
CASRNLQGRGEQFF
TGTGCCAGCAGGAACCTCCAGGGAAGGGGTGAGCAGTTCTTC
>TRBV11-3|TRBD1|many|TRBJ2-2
CASSLPGQGAGELFF
TGTGCCAGCAGCCTCCCGGGACAGGGTGCCGGGGAGCTGTTTTTT
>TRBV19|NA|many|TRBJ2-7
CASSAPGPEQYF
TGTGCCAGTAGCGCGCCAGGGCCCGAGCAGTACTTC
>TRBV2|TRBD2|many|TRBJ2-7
CASRAGTSATDEQYF
TGTGCCAGCAGAGCCGGGACTAGCGCAACCGACGAGCAGTACTTC
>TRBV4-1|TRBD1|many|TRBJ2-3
CASSQGRGLPDTQYF
TGCGCCAGCAGCCAAGGCAGGGGGCTTCCAGATACGCAGTATTTT
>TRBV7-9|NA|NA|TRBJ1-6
CASSLGGGSSPLHF
TGTGCCAGCAGCTTAGGGGGGGGCTCTTCACCCCTCCACTTT
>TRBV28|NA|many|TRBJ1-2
CASSGDTDLGGYTF
TGTGCCAGCAGTGGGGACACCGATTTGGGTGGCTACACCTTC